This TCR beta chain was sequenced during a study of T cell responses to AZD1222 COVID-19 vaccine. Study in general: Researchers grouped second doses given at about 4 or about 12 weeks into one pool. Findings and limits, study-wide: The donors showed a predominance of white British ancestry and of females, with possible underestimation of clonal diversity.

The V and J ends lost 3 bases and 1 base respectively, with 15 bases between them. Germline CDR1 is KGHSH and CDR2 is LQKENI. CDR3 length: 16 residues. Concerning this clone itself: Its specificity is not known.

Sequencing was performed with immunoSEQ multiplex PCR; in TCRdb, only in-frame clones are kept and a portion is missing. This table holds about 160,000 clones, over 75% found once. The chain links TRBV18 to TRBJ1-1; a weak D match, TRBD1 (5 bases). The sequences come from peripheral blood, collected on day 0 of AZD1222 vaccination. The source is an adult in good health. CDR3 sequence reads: CASSPPGTGQNTEAFF. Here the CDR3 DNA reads TGTGCCAGCTCACCTCCTGGAACAGGCCAGAACACTGAAGCTTTCTTT.